The clone carrying this TCR beta chain has a single count. Its antigen is not identified. CD8+ and CD4+ T cells circulating in blood were sequenced for TCR beta. TEMRA cells were FACS-enriched, and CD8+ and CD4+ T cells were isolated negatively. It was with random hexamers that 0.5 to 1 ug RNA was reverse transcribed. Multiplex PCR with immunoSEQ amplified the TCR beta CDR3 across 54 Vbeta and 13 Jbeta. In TCRdb, the immunoSEQ multiplex PCR reads were re-called with MiXCR into one record per CDR3 protein. Here the sample spans approximately 100,000 distinct CDR3 sequences, 80% to 95% being singletons. Germline loops: CDR1 LGHNA, CDR2 YSLEER. The CDR3 spans 17 residues. V shed 0 bases and J 2 bases; nucleotides not matched to a gene: 5. These data originate in a study of CD8 T cells in Susac syndrome. Study-wide findings and caveats: The study recognized that the number of individuals in its TCR sequencing and HLA analysis was relatively small.

The TCR sequence derives from a human donor in good health. The chain links TRBV4-3 to TRBJ2-1; 9 bases map to TRBD2. The sequencing sample was made of CD8+ T cells from PBMCs. CDR3 sequence (DNA): TGCGCCAGCAGCCAAGATCGAGCGGGAGGCCCCTACAATGAGCAGTTCTTC. Its protein is CASSQDRAGGPYNEQFF.